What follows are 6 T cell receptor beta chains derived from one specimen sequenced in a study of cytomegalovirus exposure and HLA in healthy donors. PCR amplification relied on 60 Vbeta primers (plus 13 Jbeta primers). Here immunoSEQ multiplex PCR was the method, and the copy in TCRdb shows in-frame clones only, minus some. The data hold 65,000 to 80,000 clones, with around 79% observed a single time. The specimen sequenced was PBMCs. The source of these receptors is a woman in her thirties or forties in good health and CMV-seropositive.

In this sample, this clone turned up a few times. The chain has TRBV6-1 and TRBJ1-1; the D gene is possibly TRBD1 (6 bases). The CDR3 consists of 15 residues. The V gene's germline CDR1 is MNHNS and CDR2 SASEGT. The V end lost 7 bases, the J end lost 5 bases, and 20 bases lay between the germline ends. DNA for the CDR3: TGTGCCAGCAATCGGGACACCCTCTTGGAGACTGAAGCTTTCTTT. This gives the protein CASNRDTLLETEAFF.

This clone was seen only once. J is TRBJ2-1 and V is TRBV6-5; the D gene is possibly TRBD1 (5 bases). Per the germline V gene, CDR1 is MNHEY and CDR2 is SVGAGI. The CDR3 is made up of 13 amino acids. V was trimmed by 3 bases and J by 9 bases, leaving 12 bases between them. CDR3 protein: CASSYSRVTEQFF. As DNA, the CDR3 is TGTGCCAGCAGTTATTCCAGGGTAACTGAGCAGTTCTTC.

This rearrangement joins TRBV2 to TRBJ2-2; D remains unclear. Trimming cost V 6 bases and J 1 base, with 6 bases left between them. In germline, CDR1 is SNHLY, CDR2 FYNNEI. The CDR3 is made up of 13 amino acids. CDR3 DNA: TGTGCCAGCAGCTTACAGAACACCGGGGAGCTGTTTTTT. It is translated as CASSLQNTGELFF.

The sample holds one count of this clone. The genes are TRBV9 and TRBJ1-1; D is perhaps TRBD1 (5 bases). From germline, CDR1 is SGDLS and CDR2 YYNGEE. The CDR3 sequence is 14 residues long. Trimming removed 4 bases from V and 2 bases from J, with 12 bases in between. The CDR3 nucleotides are TGTGCCAGCAGCCCCCGGGGGGACAACACTGAAGCTTTCTTT. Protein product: CASSPRGDNTEAFF.

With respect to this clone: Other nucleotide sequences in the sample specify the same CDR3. The CDR3 DNA is TGTGCCTGGAGTCCGTCCACAGATACGCAGTATTTT. This codes for CAWSPSTDTQYF. V is TRBV30 and J is TRBJ2-3; no reliable D call. With 2 bases removed from V and 2 bases from J, the gap between germline ends came to 5 bases. The germline V gene has CDR1 GTSNPN and CDR2 SVGIG (reference sequence). CDR3 size: 12 residues. Full variable domain (remainder filled in from reference TRBV30 and TRBJ2-3): SQTIHQWPATLVQPVGSPLSLECTVEGTSNPNLYWYRQAAGRGLQLLFYSVGIGQISSEVPQNLSASRPQDRQFILSSKKLLLSDSGFYLCAWSPSTDTQYFGPGTRLTVL.

CDR3 DNA: TGCGCCAGCAGCCTCCTCTACCAGACAGGCACAGATACGCAGTATTTT. It translates to CASSLLYQTGTDTQYF. V and J are TRBV4-1 and TRBJ2-3, with TRBD1 as a possible D gene (5 bases). Germline-derived CDR1 and CDR2 are MGHRA and YSYEKL. Trimming removed 4 bases at V and 1 base at J, with 15 bases between. The CDR3 extends over 16 amino acids.